This T cell receptor beta chain was recovered during a study of chemoradiotherapy in HPV16-positive cancers (dated by TCRdb to between 2021 and 2022). Study-wide context: Using functional T-cell assays on cells from two HPV16-positive patients, the researchers defined candidate HPV-specific T-cell clones and common TCR motifs. The candidate HPV-specific TCRs and motifs were then tracked in TCR repertoires from over 80 patients with HPV-related cancers. The study set out to ask whether T-cell immunity against the HPV oncoproteins E6 and E7 changes over the course of chemoradiotherapy and whether that immunity affects survival.

V is reduced by 0 bases and J by 4 bases, leaving a spacing of 10 bases between them. Looking up the germline V gene (reference sequence) yields CDR1 SGHNT and CDR2 YYREEE. The CDR3 has 14 amino acids, counting the end cysteine and phenylalanine. The CDR3 DNA has 42 bases and is translated from base 1. Repertoires were sampled repeatedly over the course of chemoradiotherapy, so clonal expansion could be followed in the tumor microenvironment. Paper-wide results and their limitations: Expansion of candidate HPV-specific clones and E7-related TCR motifs was observed in the tumor microenvironment during treatment, whereas no such expansion was observed for non-HPV-specific T cells. In HPV16-positive patients, expansion of HPV-responsive T cells during chemoradiotherapy was associated with improved recurrence-free survival. Only two HPV16-positive patients were used to derive the functional definition of HPV-specific T cells, and the survival association was reported for HPV16-positive patients.

Libraries were made using the immunoSEQ multiplex PCR assay. In its TCRdb copy, this immuneACCESS table keeps in-frame sequences only and misses some clones. Where compared with another copy, unresolved V genes explain less than half of these, and the others have no known cause. The sample table contains 15,000 to 20,000 clones; only one count was recorded for roughly 86% of them. Jointly, the top ten make up less than 2.5% of the sample. To note about this clone: The clone's antigen remains unknown. It has no much larger one-base neighbor in the sample; base qualities were not kept.

The sequence is built from TRBV5-4 and TRBJ1-2; TRBD1 might be the D gene, on 6 matching bases. This specimen was blood, taken from a patient who underwent chemoradiotherapy. This clonotype originated in a human donor with HPV-associated anogenital cancer. CDR3 reads: CASSLDGQLYGYTF. The DNA sequence is given as TGTGCCAGCAGCTTGGACGGACAGCTCTATGGCTACACCTTC.